The TCR beta chain described here comes from a study of blood T cell repertoires in COVID-19. Study details: Material from acute and convalescent COVID-19 was sourced from the United States, Italy and Spain. PBMCs, B-cell-depleted T cells, or T cells were the source of the cDNA or gDNA that made up the material.

CDR3 length: 15 residues. Per the germline V gene, CDR1 is SGHTA and CDR2 is FQGNSA. Trimming cost V 4 bases and J 4 bases, with 13 bases left between them. The Seattle patients joined while their infection was active and were tracked longitudinally afterward. Authors' methods: Reference gene primer amplification yielded estimated nucleated cell counts. TCRdb's table, derived via immunoSEQ multiplex PCR, lists solely in-frame clones and lacks some. V and J calls and clone size are copied from that table; D and trimming were computed from the DNA. The data show a few hundred thousand clones, 70% to 85% seen once.

The sequence came from a human donor with COVID-19, enrolled during active disease. The donor label of this sample is uncertain. The sequenced material came from peripheral blood. The rearrangement links TRBV7-2 to TRBJ1-4; no definite D call. The CDR3 loop is CASSSRLGDNEKLFF. The CDR3 region has the DNA TGTGCCAGCAGCTCTCGTCTCGGGGATAATGAAAAACTGTTTTTT.